Below, one TCR beta chain is given with its context. The data belong to a study of blood T cell repertoires in COVID-19. Study as a whole: COVID-19 samples, acute and convalescent, were from the United States, Italy and Spain.

CDR1 DFQATT and CDR2 SNEGSKA come from the germline V gene (reference sequence). The V end lost 3 bases, the J end lost 5 bases, and 13 bases lay between the germline ends. This CDR3 is built from 13 residues. Clones were sequenced by immunoSEQ multiplex PCR, and TCRdb holds only the in-frame ones, with some missing. The sample records roughly 200,000 clones, roughly 90% being singletons. This clonotype was sampled from a woman between 40 and 50 years old who had recovered from COVID-19. Material for sequencing was peripheral blood. The V call is TRBV20-1, the J call TRBJ1-2; D is uncertain. CDR3 residues: CSASNGETYGYTF. The CDR3 nucleotides read TGCAGTGCTAGTAACGGGGAGACTTATGGCTACACCTTC.